These 15 T cell receptor beta chains share one sample of origin, sequenced in a study of T cell responses to AZD1222 COVID-19 vaccine. Clones were read by immunoSEQ multiplex PCR, and TCRdb kept only the in-frame ones, dropping some. The sample consists of 160,000 or so clones, about 90% of them appearing once. Sequencing used peripheral blood, obtained on day 0 of AZD1222 vaccination. Every receptor here comes from an adult in good health.

This clone was found a few times. The gene calls are TRBV2 and TRBJ1-5; D ambiguous. Trimming cost V 4 bases and J 0 bases, with 7 bases left between them. The CDR3 has 14 amino acids. From germline, CDR1 is SNHLY and CDR2 FYNNEI. The CDR3: CASSVQDSNQPQHF. CDR3 bases: TGTGCCAGCAGTGTGCAGGATAGCAATCAGCCCCAGCATTTT.

The chain joins TRBV19 to TRBJ1-1; 9 bases are shared with TRBD1. The V gene's germline CDR1 is LNHDA and CDR2 SQIVND (reference sequence). V gave up 6 bases and J gave up 3 bases; unmatched junction bases: 5. The CDR3 spans 14 residues. CDR3 in amino acids: CASRSWTGDTEAFF. CDR3 DNA: TGTGCCAGTAGATCGTGGACAGGGGACACTGAAGCTTTCTTT.

The rearrangement uses TRBV5-8 and TRBJ2-3; 7 nucleotides agree with TRBD1. Trimming removed 1 base from V and 4 bases from J; junction bases left unmatched: 6. Germline CDR1 SGHTS, CDR2 YDEGEE. The CDR3 covers 15 residues. CDR3 nucleotides: TGTGCCAGCAGCTTGATAGGGGGCAGTGCAGATACGCAGTATTTT. Translated, it gives CASSLIGGSADTQYF. Combining the CDR3 with reference TRBV5-8 and TRBJ2-3 gives the whole variable domain EAGVTQSPTHLIKTRGQQATLRCSPISGHTSVYWYQQALGLGLQFLLWYDEGEERNRGNFPPRFSGRQFPNYSSELNVNALELEDSALYLCASSLIGGSADTQYFGPGTRLTVL.

The chain is built from TRBV29-1 and TRBJ1-2, with D possibly matching TRBD1 (6 bases). CDR1 SQVTM and CDR2 ANQGSEA come from the germline V gene. Trimming stripped 5 bases from V and 7 bases from J, with 14 bases between. This CDR3 has 12 amino acids. The CDR3 DNA reads TGCAGCGTTCTACAGGGCGAGGTTGGCTACACCTTC. Protein: CSVLQGEVGYTF.

The V call is TRBV6-6, the J call TRBJ1-5; 7 nucleotides line up with TRBD1. Germline CDR1 and CDR2: MNHNY and SVGAGI (reference sequence). Trimming at V came to 3 bases and at J to 6 bases, leaving 8 bases not matched to a gene. There are 15 residues in the CDR3. The DNA of the CDR3 is TGTGCCAGCAGTTATGGCAGGGGGGTGGCTCAGCCCCAGCATTTT. It yields the protein CASSYGRGVAQPQHF.

The chain employs TRBV28 and TRBJ1-2; D may be TRBD1 (5 bases). The germline gives CDR1 MDHEN, CDR2 SYDVKM. The CDR3 totals 16 residues. The V end was cut by 7 bases, the J end by 1 base, with 19 bases between. CDR3: CASMVAGTGVNYGYTF. The CDR3 DNA reads as TGTGCCAGCATGGTCGCCGGGACGGGCGTTAACTATGGCTACACCTTC.

This chain connects TRBV3-1 (or the pseudogene TRBV3-2) to TRBJ1-1, with a possible D match to TRBD1 (6 bases). Trimming pared 3 bases from V and 11 bases from J, leaving 19 bases between. This CDR3 contains 14 residues. The germline CDR1 and CDR2 sequences are LGHDT and YNNKEL (reference sequence). Here the CDR3 reads CASSQTTGSGGAFF. The CDR3 coding sequence is TGTGCCAGCAGCCAGACGACAGGATCCGGTGGGGCTTTCTTT.

The chain links TRBV29-1 to TRBJ2-7, with D possibly being TRBD1 (5 bases). V lost 6 bases and J 0 bases, leaving 12 bases between the germline ends. The CDR3 is 13 residues long. Per the germline V gene, CDR1 is SQVTM and CDR2 is ANQGSEA. The CDR3 DNA sequence: TGCAGCGTAATTGGCAGGGCCTCCTACGAGCAGTACTTC. This codes for CSVIGRASYEQYF.

The J gene is TRBJ2-1, the V gene TRBV20-1; maybe TRBD1 (6 bases). Trimming took off 5 bases at V and 15 bases at J, with 14 bases between the two ends. Germline assignment: CDR1 DFQATT and CDR2 SNEGSKA (reference sequence). The CDR3 covers 10 residues. The CDR3 DNA reads TGCAGTGCTTGGGGGCAGGGTATGTTCTTC. Amino acid sequence: CSAWGQGMFF.

The rearrangement links TRBV23-1 to TRBJ2-7; D may be TRBD1 (5 bases). TRBV23-1 is an ORF; its function is uncertain. Trimming took off 6 bases at V and 0 bases at J, with 12 bases between the two ends. The length of the CDR3 is 14 residues. The CDR3 here is CASSPNDSSYEQYF. CDR3 coding DNA: TGCGCCAGCAGCCCTAATGACAGCTCCTACGAGCAGTACTTC.

The rearrangement links TRBV19 to TRBJ1-3, with D possibly TRBD1 on 5 matching bases. The V end lost 5 bases, the J end lost 4 bases, and 18 bases lay between the germline ends. Germline V gene sequence: CDR1 LNHDA, CDR2 SQIVND (reference sequence). There are 16 residues in the CDR3. CDR3 in DNA: TGTGCCAGTAGTTTATCCGGGACCTCTCGGGGAAACACCATATATTTT. It yields the protein CASSLSGTSRGNTIYF.

The chain couples TRBV5-6 to TRBJ2-7; 7 bases map to TRBD1. The CDR3 is 13 amino acids. The V and J ends lost 7 bases and 6 bases, in that order; junction bases with no gene match: 10. Germline lookup yields CDR1 SGHDT and CDR2 YYEEEE. Here the CDR3 DNA reads TGTGCCAGCCCAGACAGGGCTGTCGTCGAGCAGTACTTC. Protein product: CASPDRAVVEQYF.

J is TRBJ1-3 and V is TRBV9; a possible D gene is TRBD1 (6 bases). Trimming stripped 2 bases from V and 3 bases from J, with 12 bases between. This CDR3 is 15 amino acids long. Germline V gene lookup returns CDR1 SGDLS and CDR2 YYNGEE. As DNA, the CDR3 is TGTGCCAGCAGCGTCCTACAGGGAGGTGGAAACACCATATATTTT. It is translated as CASSVLQGGGNTIYF.

The gene calls are TRBV28 and TRBJ2-2, with TRBD1 matching 8 bases. Germline V gene lookup returns CDR1 MDHEN and CDR2 SYDVKM. The CDR3 runs to 17 residues. The junction had 13 bases not matched to a gene; V was cut back by 6 bases and J by 4 bases. The CDR3 nucleotides are TGTGCCAGCAGCAAAAATCCCGGGACAGGAATCACCGGGGAGCTGTTTTTT. This codes for CASSKNPGTGITGELFF. Supplemented by reference TRBV28 and TRBJ2-2, the full variable domain reads DVKVTQSSRYLVKRTGEKVFLECVQDMDHENMFWYRQDPGLGLRLIYFSYDVKMKEKGDIPEGYSVSREKKERFSLILESASTNQTSMYLCASSKNPGTGITGELFFGEGSRLTVL.

This chain joins TRBV5-4 and TRBJ1-5; D is unresolved. The CDR3 is 15 amino acids. The V and J ends lost 2 bases and 0 bases respectively, with 9 bases between them. The germline V gene has CDR1 SGHNT and CDR2 YYREEE (reference sequence). CDR3 coding DNA: TGTGCCAGCAGCTTAGGCGGAATTAGCAATCAGCCCCAGCATTTT. Encoded protein: CASSLGGISNQPQHF.